A single sample gave rise to the 15 T cell receptor beta chains below, sequenced in a study of post-analysis software for immune sequencing data. Unique molecular identifiers were built into the TCR beta cDNA libraries. TCRdb analysed the PCR reads with MiXCR anew, one entry per CDR3 protein. The table includes under 200,000 distinct CDR3 sequences, around 34% detected once. Here the sequenced sample was blood, taken after autologous hematopoietic stem cell transplantation. The source of these receptors is a girl between 10 and 17 years old with multiple sclerosis.

This clonotype was detected once. The chain recombines TRBV12-3 or TRBV12-4 with TRBJ1-2, with a possible D match to TRBD1 (6 bases). The length of the CDR3 is 14 residues. The germline V and J ends were trimmed by 8 bases and 8 bases, with 21 bases remaining between them. CDR3 region: CASQHPDSMGGYTF. CDR3 coding DNA: TGTGCCAGCCAACACCCGGACAGCATGGGAGGCTACACCTTC.

The chain recombines TRBV20-1 with TRBJ2-3; TRBD2 agrees at 7 bases. CDR1 and CDR2 from the germline V gene are DFQATT and SNEGSKA (reference sequence). J gave up 4 bases and V 2 bases, and 9 bases lay outside the gene matches. The CDR3 consists of 15 residues. DNA for the CDR3: TGCAGTGCTAGACCCAGGGACTATCCCCCAGATACGCAGTATTTT. Encoded protein: CSARPRDYPPDTQYF.

This clonotype was seen a few times. This chain joins TRBV28 and TRBJ2-3, with D unresolved. The germline CDR1 and CDR2 sequences are MDHEN and SYDVKM. This CDR3 has 12 residues. Trimming pared 6 bases from V and 6 bases from J, leaving 10 bases between. The CDR3 region is CASSIFKDTQYF. The CDR3 DNA follows: TGTGCCAGCAGCATTTTTAAGGATACGCAGTATTTT.

The chain joins TRBV7-8 to TRBJ2-7, with 7 bases aligning to TRBD1. This CDR3 region has 15 residues. V was pared by 0 bases and J by 3 bases, with 5 bases of the junction left unmatched. CDR1 is SGHVS, CDR2 FQNEAQ, per germline. The CDR3 loop is CASSLAGSGGYEQYF. For the CDR3, the DNA is TGTGCCAGCAGCTTAGCGGGGTCAGGGGGCTACGAGCAGTACTTC. The full variable domain, its missing parts supplied by reference TRBV7-8 and TRBJ2-7, is GAGVSQSPRYKVAKRGQDVALRCDPISGHVSLFWYQQALGQGPEFLTYFQNEAQLDKSGLPSDRFFAERPEGSVSTLKIQRTQQEDSAVYLCASSLAGSGGYEQYFGPGTRLTVT.

The rearrangement joins TRBV10-3 to TRBJ1-1; 9 nucleotides line up with TRBD1. Germline values: CDR1 ENHRY, CDR2 SYGVKD. The ends lost 6 bases at V and 0 bases at J; junction bases unmatched: 5. The length of the CDR3 is 15 residues. CDR3 nucleotide sequence: TGTGCCATCAGCGGGACAGGGAACTTGAACACTGAAGCTTTCTTT. Translating gives CAISGTGNLNTEAFF.

The rearrangement joins TRBV20-1 to TRBJ2-2; D might be TRBD2 (5 bases). The CDR3 is made up of 14 amino acids. Germline lookup yields CDR1 DFQATT and CDR2 SNEGSKA (reference sequence). Trimming stripped 1 base from V and 8 bases from J, with 14 bases between. CDR3 sequence reads: CSARVGGLGGELFF. Written as DNA, the CDR3 is TGCAGTGCTAGAGTCGGTGGACTGGGAGGGGAGCTGTTTTTT.

The gene calls are TRBV28 and TRBJ1-2; D not resolved. The CDR3 has 13 residues. Trimming cost V 2 bases and J 4 bases, with 8 bases left between them. Germline-derived CDR1 and CDR2 are MDHEN and SYDVKM. CDR3 sequence: CASSLGGSYGYTF. CDR3 coding DNA: TGTGCCAGCAGTTTAGGTGGCAGCTATGGCTACACCTTC.

The rearrangement uses TRBV18 and TRBJ2-2; TRBD1 is a possible D gene (6 bases). Germline V gives CDR1 KGHSH, CDR2 LQKENI. Trimming left V 3 bases short and J 0 bases short, with 11 bases between. The CDR3 spans 16 residues. The CDR3 DNA follows: TGTGCCAGCTCACCCCAGGCAGGGGCGAACACCGGGGAGCTGTTTTTT. Protein: CASSPQAGANTGELFF. The variable domain in full, completed from reference TRBV18 and TRBJ2-2, reads NAGVMQNPRHLVRRRGQEARLRCSPMKGHSHVYWYRQLPEEGLKFMVYLQKENIIDESGMPKERFSAEFPKEGPSILRIQQVVRGDSAAYFCASSPQAGANTGELFFGEGSRLTVL.

This clonotype was observed a few times. The chain links TRBV7-9 to TRBJ2-1; D gene ambiguous. Germline assignment: CDR1 SEHNR and CDR2 FQNEAQ (reference sequence). This CDR3 has 12 amino acids. The V end lost 5 bases, the J end lost 7 bases, and 9 bases lay between the germline ends. CDR3 DNA: TGTGCCAGCAGCGACGACGGTAATGAGCAGTTCTTC. Translated: CASSDDGNEQFF. Complete variable domain (other parts from reference TRBV7-9 and TRBJ2-1): DTGVSQNPRHKITKRGQNVTFRCDPISEHNRLYWYRQTLGQGPEFLTYFQNEAQLEKSRLLSDRFSAERPKGSFSTLEIQRTEQGDSAMYLCASSDDGNEQFFGPGTRLTVL.

V and J are TRBV7-3 and TRBJ2-5, with D hard to call. V shed 2 bases and J shed 1 base, with 8 bases lying between them. The V gene's germline CDR1 is SGHTA and CDR2 FQGTGA. This CDR3 is built from 14 residues. CDR3 sequence (DNA): TGTGCCAGCAGCTTAGTTACAGTCCAAGAGACCCAGTACTTC. It is translated as CASSLVTVQETQYF.

V usage is TRBV6-5 and J usage is TRBJ1-2, with a possible D match to TRBD1 (5 bases). This CDR3 contains 13 residues. V shed 2 bases and J shed 4 bases, with 8 bases lying between them. Germline loops: CDR1 MNHEY, CDR2 SVGAGI. CDR3 protein: CASSYGGGYGYTF. The CDR3 coding sequence is TGTGCCAGCAGTTACGGGGGGGGCTATGGCTACACCTTC.

The chain links TRBV6-5 to TRBJ2-1; D is uncertain. CDR3 size: 14 residues. Trimming cost V 0 bases and J 8 bases, with 11 bases left between them. CDR1 and CDR2 from the germline V gene are MNHEY and SVGAGI. CDR3: CASSYSRTQHEQFF. CDR3 nucleotide sequence: TGTGCCAGCAGTTACTCCCGGACCCAACATGAGCAGTTCTTC.

The genes are TRBV2 and TRBJ1-5, with TRBD1 identical over 7 bases. The CDR3 loop spans 14 amino acids. CDR1 SNHLY and CDR2 FYNNEI come from the germline V gene. The J segment lost 3 bases and the V segment lost 5 bases, leaving 4 bases of the junction unmatched. CDR3 in amino acids: CASSQTGPNQPQHF. The CDR3 nucleotides read TGTGCCAGCAGTCAGACAGGGCCCAATCAGCCCCAGCATTTT. The complete variable domain, with remaining parts taken from reference TRBV2 and TRBJ1-5, reads EPEVTQTPSHQVTQMGQEVILRCVPISNHLYFYWYRQILGQKVEFLVSFYNNEISEKSEIFDDQFSVERPDGSNFTLKIRSTKLEDSAMYFCASSQTGPNQPQHFGDGTRLSIL.

The J gene is TRBJ1-5, the V gene TRBV24-1, with a weak D call TRBD1 (5 bases). The CDR3 spans 14 residues. The V and J ends lost 9 bases and 10 bases respectively, with 21 bases between them. Germline CDR1 reads KGHDR; CDR2 reads SFDVKD. The CDR3 DNA follows: TGTGCCACCTCCCGGGACCGGGGTACGGAACCCCAGCATTTT. This translates into CATSRDRGTEPQHF.

A word on this clonotype: At one end, the junction sequence differs from germline, possibly due to a read error. V and J are TRBV12-3 or TRBV12-4 and TRBJ2-3; 11 bases line up with TRBD2. The CDR3 has 16 residues. The CDR3 here is CASRSGTSGLADTQYF. CDR3 nucleotide sequence: TGTGCCAGCAGGTCCGGGACTAGCGGCCTGGCAGATACGCAGTATTTC.